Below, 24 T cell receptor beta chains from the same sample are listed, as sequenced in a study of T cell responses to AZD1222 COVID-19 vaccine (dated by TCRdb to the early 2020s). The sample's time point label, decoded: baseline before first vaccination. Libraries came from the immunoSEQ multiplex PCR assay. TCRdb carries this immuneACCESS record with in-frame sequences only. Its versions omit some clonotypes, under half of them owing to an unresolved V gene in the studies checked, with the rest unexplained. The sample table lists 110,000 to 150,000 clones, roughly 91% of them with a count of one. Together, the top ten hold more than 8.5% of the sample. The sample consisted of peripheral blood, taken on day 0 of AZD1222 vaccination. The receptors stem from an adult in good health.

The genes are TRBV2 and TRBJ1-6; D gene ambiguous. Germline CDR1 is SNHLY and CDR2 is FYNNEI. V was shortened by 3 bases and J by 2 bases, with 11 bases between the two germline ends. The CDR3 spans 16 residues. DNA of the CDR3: TGTGCCAGCAGTGAGGGAGCGGGCGCCTATAATTCACCCCTCCACTTT. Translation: CASSEGAGAYNSPLHF.

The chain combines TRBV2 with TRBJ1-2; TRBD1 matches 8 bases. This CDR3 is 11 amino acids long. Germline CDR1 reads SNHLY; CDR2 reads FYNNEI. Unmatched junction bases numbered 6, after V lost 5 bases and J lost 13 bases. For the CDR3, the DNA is TGTGCCAGCAGTTCAGGGGGCGCCCCCACCTTC. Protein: CASSSGGAPTF. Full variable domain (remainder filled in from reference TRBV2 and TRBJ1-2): EPEVTQTPSHQVTQMGQEVILRCVPISNHLYFYWYRQILGQKVEFLVSFYNNEISEKSEIFDDQFSVERPDGSNFTLKIRSTKLEDSAMYFCASSSGGAPTFGSGTRLTVV.

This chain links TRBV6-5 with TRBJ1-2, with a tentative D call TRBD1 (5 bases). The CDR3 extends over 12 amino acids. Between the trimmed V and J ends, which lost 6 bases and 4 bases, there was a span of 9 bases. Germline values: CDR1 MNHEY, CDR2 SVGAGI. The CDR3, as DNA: TGTGCCAGCAGCGGGGCCATCTATGGCTACACCTTC. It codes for CASSGAIYGYTF.

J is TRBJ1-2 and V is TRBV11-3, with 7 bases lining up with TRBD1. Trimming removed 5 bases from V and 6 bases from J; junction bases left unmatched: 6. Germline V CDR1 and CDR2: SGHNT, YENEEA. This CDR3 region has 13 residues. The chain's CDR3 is CASSPDRDHGYTF. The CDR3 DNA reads TGTGCCAGCAGCCCAGACAGGGACCATGGCTACACCTTC. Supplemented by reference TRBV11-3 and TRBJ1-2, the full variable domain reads EAGVVQSPRYKIIEKKQPVAFWCNPISGHNTLYWYLQNLGQGPELLIRYENEEAVDDSQLPKDRFSAERLKGVDSTLKIQPAELGDSAVYLCASSPDRDHGYTFGSGTRLTVV.

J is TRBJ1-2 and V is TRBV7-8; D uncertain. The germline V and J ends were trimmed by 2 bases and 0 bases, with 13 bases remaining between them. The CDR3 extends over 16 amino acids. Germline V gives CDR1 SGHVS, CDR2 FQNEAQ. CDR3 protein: CASSLMDINSNYGYTF. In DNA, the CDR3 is TGTGCCAGCAGCTTAATGGATATCAACTCTAACTATGGCTACACCTTC.

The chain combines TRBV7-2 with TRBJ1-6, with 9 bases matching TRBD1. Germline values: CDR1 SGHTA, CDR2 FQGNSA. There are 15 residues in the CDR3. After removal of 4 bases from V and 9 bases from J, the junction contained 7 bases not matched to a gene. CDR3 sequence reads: CASSSGQGLGSPLHF. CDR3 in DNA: TGTGCCAGCAGCTCGGGACAGGGTTTAGGTTCACCCCTCCACTTT.

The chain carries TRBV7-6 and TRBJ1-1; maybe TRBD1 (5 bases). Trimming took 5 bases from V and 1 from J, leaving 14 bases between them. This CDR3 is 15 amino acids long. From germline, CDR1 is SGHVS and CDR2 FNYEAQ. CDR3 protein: CASSLSGHSNTEAFF. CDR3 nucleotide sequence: TGTGCCAGCAGCCTATCAGGACACTCGAACACTGAAGCTTTCTTT.

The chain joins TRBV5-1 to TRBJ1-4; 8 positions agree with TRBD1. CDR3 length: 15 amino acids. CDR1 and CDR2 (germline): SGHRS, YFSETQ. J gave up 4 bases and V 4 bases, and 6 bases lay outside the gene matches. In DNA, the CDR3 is TGCGCCAGCAGCGTGGGACAGGCGCGTAATGAAAAACTGTTTTTT. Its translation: CASSVGQARNEKLFF.

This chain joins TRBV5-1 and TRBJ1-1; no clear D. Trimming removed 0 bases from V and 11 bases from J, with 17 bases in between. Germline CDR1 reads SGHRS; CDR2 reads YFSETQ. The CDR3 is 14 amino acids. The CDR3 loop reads CASSLEHPLGTAFF. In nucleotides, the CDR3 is TGCGCCAGCAGCTTGGAGCACCCTCTGGGAACTGCTTTCTTT.

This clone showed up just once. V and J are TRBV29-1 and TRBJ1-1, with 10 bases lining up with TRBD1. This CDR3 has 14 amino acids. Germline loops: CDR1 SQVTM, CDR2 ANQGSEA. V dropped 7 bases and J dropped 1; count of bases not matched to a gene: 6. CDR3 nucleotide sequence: TGCAGCGCCATGGGACAGGGGCCGAACACTGAAGCTTTCTTT. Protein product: CSAMGQGPNTEAFF.

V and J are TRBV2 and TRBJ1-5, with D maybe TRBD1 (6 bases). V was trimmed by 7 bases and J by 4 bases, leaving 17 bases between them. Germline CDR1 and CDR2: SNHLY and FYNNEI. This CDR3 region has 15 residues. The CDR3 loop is CASNADSIVNQPQHF. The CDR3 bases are TGTGCCAGCAATGCGGACAGCATAGTTAATCAGCCCCAGCATTTT. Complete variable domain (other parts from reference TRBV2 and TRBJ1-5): EPEVTQTPSHQVTQMGQEVILRCVPISNHLYFYWYRQILGQKVEFLVSFYNNEISEKSEIFDDQFSVERPDGSNFTLKIRSTKLEDSAMYFCASNADSIVNQPQHFGDGTRLSIL.

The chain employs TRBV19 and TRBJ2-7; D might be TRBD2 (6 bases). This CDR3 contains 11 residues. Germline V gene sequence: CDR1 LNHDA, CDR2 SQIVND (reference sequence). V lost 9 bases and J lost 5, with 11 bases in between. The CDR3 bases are TGTGCCAGCCGGAGGGGTGACGAGCAGTACTTC. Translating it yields CASRRGDEQYF.

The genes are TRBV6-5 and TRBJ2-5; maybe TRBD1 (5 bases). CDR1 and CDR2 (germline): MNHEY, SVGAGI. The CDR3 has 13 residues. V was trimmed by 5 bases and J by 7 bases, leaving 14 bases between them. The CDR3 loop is CASSRPDRGTQYF. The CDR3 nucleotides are TGTGCCAGCAGTCGACCTGATAGGGGGACCCAGTACTTC.

CDR3 amino acids: CATCGGPANTEAFF. DNA of the CDR3: TGTGCCACCTGCGGCGGGCCCGCGAACACTGAAGCTTTCTTT. The chain has TRBV6-5 and TRBJ1-1; the D is unclear. V was pared by 10 bases and J by 1 base, with 16 bases between. The germline V gene has CDR1 MNHEY and CDR2 SVGAGI. This CDR3 has 14 amino acids.

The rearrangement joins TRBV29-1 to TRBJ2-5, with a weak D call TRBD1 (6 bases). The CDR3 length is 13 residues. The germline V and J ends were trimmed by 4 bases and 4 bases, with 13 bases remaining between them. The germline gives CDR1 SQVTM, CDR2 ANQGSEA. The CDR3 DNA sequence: TGCAGCGTTGTAAGCCAGGGGTTAGAGACCCAGTACTTC. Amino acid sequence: CSVVSQGLETQYF.

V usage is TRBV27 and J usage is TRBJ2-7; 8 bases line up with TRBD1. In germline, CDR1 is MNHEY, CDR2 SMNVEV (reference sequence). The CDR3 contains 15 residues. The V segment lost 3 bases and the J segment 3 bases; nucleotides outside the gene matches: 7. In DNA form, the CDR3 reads TGTGCCAGCAGTTTTGACGGACAGGGCATCTACGAGCAGTACTTC. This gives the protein CASSFDGQGIYEQYF.

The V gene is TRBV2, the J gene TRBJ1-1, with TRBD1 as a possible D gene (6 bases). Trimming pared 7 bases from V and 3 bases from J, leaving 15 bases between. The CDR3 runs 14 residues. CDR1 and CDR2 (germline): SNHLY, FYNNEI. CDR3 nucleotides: TGTGCCAGCACCCAAGGGGGGGCAGACACTGAAGCTTTCTTT. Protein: CASTQGGADTEAFF.

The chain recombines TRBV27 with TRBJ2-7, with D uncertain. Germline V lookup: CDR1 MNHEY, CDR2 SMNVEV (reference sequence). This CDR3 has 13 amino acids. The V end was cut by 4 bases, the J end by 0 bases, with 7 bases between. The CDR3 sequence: CASSYRSSYEQYF. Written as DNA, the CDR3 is TGTGCCAGCAGTTACCGGAGCTCCTACGAGCAGTACTTC.

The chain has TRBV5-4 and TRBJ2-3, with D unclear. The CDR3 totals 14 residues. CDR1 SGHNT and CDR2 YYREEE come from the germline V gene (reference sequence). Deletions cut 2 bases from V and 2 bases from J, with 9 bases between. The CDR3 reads CASSLTGSTDTQYF. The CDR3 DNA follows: TGTGCCAGCAGCTTAACTGGATCCACAGATACGCAGTATTTT.

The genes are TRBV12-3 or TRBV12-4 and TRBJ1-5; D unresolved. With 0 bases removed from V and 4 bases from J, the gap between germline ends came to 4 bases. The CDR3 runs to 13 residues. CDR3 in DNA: TGTGCCAGCAGTTTAGCGGATAATCAGCCCCAGCATTTT. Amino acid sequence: CASSLADNQPQHF.

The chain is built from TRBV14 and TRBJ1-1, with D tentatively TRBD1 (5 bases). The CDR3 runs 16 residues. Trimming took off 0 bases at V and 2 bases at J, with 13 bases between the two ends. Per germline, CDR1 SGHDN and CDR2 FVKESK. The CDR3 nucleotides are TGTGCCAGCAGCCAAGATAGGCGGCAGGGAAACACTGAAGCTTTCTTT. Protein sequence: CASSQDRRQGNTEAFF.

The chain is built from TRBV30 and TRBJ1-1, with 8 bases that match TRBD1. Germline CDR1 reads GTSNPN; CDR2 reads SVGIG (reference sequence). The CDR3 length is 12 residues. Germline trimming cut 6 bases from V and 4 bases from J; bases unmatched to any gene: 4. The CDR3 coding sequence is TGTGCCTGCGGGACAGGATTCACTGAAGCTTTCTTT. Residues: CACGTGFTEAFF.

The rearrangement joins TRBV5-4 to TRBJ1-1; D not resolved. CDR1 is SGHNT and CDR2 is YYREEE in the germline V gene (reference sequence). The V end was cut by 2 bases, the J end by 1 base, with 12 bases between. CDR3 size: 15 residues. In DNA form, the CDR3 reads TGTGCCAGCAGCTTTTGGCAGCGGGGGAACACTGAAGCTTTCTTT. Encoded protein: CASSFWQRGNTEAFF.

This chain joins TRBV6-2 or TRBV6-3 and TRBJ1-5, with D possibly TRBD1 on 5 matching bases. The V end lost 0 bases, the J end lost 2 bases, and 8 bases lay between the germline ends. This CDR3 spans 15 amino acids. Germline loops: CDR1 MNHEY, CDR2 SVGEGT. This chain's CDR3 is CASSYSLGGNQPQHF. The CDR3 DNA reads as TGTGCCAGCAGTTACTCTCTAGGGGGCAATCAGCCCCAGCATTTT.